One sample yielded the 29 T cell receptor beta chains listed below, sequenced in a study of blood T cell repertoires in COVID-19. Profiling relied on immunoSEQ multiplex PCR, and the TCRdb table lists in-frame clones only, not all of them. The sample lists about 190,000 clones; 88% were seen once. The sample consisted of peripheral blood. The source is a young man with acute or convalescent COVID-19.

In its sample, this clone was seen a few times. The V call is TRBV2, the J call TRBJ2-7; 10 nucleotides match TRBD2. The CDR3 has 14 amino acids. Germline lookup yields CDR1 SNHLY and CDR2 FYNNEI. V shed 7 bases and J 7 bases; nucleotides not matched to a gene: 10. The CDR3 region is CASIGASGGGEQYF. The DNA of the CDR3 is TGTGCCAGCATCGGGGCTAGCGGGGGTGGGGAGCAGTACTTC.

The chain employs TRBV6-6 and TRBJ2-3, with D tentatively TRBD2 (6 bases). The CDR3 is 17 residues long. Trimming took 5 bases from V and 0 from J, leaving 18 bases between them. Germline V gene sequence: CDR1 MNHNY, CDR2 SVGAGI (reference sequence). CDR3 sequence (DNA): TGTGCCAGCAGTCCAGCACCTCTAGCGAGTAGCACAGATACGCAGTATTTT. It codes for CASSPAPLASSTDTQYF.

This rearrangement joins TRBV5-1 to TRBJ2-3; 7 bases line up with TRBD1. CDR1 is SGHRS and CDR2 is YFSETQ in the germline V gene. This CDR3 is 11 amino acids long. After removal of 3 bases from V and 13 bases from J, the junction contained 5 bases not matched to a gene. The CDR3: CASSWDSSKYF. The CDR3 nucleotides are TGCGCCAGCAGCTGGGACAGCTCCAAGTATTTT.

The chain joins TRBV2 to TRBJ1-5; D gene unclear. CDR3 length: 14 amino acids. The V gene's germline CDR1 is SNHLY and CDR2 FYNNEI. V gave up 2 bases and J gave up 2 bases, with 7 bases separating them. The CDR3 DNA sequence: TGTGCCAGCAGTGAACAGAGGGGCAATCAGCCCCAGCATTTT. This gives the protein CASSEQRGNQPQHF.

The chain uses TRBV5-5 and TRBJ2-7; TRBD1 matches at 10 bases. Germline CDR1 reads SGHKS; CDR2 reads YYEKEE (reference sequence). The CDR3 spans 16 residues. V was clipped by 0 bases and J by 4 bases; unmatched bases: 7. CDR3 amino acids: CASSLEGQGREYEQYF. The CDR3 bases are TGTGCCAGCAGCTTGGAGGGACAGGGGCGTGAGTACGAGCAGTACTTC.

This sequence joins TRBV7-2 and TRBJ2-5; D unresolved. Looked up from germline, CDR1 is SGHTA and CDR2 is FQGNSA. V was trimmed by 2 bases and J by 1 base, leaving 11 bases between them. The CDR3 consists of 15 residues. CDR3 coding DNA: TGTGCCAGCAGCTTATTTCACGTCGGCCAAGAGACCCAGTACTTC. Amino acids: CASSLFHVGQETQYF. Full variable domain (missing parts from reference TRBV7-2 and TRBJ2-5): GAGVSQSPSNKVTEKGKDVELRCDPISGHTALYWYRQSLGQGLEFLIYFQGNSAPDKSGLPSDRFSAERTGGSVSTLTIQRTQQEDSAVYLCASSLFHVGQETQYFGPGTRLLVL.

CDR3 protein: CASSLFEWGGAGTDTQYF. The CDR3 DNA reads as TGTGCCAGCAGTTTATTCGAGTGGGGCGGGGCGGGGACAGATACGCAGTATTTT. J is TRBJ2-3 and V is TRBV27, with a possible D match to TRBD2 (6 bases). The CDR3 loop spans 18 amino acids. Per the germline V gene, CDR1 is MNHEY and CDR2 is SMNVEV (reference sequence). The V end lost 1 base, the J end lost 3 bases, and 20 bases lay between the germline ends.

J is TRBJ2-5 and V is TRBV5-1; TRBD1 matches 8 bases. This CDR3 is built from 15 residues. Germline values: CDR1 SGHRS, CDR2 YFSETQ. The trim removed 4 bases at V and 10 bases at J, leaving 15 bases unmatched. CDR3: CASSPETGTGIVQYF. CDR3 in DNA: TGCGCCAGCAGCCCGGAGACCGGGACAGGCATAGTCCAGTACTTC.

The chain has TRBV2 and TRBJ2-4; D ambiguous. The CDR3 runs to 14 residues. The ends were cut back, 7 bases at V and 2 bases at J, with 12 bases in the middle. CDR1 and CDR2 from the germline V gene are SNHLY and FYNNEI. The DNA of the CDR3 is TGTGCCAGCATGTCCAGGATTACCAAAAACATTCAGTACTTC. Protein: CASMSRITKNIQYF.

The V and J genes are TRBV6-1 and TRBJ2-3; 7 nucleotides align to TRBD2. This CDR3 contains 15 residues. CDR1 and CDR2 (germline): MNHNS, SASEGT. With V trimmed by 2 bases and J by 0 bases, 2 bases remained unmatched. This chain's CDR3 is CASSEMRGSTDTQYF. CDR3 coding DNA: TGTGCCAGCAGTGAAATGCGGGGGAGCACAGATACGCAGTATTTT.

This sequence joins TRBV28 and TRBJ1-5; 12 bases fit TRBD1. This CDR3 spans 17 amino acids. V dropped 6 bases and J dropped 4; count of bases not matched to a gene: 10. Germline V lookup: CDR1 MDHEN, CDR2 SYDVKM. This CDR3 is CASRSTGTGGRNQPQHF. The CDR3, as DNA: TGTGCCAGCAGGTCAACCGGGACAGGGGGCCGAAATCAGCCCCAGCATTTT.

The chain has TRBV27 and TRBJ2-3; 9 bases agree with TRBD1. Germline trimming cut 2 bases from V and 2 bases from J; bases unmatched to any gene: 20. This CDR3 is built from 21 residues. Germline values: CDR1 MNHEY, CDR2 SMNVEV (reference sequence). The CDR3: CASSLRAPGQGFGSATDTQYF. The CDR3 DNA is TGTGCCAGCAGTTTAAGGGCCCCGGGACAGGGTTTTGGGTCAGCCACAGATACGCAGTATTTT.

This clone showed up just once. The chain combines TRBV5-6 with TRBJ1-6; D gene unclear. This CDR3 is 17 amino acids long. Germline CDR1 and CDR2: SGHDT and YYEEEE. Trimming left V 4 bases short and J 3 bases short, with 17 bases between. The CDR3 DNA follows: TGTGCCAGCAGCCCAACCCTTCGGGGAAACTATAATTCACCCCTCCACTTT. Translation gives CASSPTLRGNYNSPLHF.

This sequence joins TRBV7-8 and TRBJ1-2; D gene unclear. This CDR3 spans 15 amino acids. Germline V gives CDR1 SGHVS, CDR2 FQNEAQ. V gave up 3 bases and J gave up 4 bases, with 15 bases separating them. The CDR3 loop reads CASSFKPKRVYGYTF. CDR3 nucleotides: TGTGCCAGCAGCTTTAAACCCAAGAGAGTCTATGGCTACACCTTC.

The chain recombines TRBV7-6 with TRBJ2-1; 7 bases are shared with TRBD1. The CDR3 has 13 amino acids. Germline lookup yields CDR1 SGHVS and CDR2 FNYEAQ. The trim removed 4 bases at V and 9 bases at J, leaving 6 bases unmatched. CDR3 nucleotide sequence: TGTGCCAGCAGCTCGGGGACAGCCAGTGAGCAGTTCTTC. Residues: CASSSGTASEQFF.

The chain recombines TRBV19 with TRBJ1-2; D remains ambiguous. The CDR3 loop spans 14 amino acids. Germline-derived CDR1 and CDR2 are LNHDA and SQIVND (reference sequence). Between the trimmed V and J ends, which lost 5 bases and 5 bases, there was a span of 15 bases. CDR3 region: CASSQAGRPYGYTF. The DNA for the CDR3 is TGTGCCAGTAGTCAGGCCGGAAGACCGTATGGCTACACCTTC. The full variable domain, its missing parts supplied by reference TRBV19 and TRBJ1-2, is DGGITQSPKYLFRKEGQNVTLSCEQNLNHDAMYWYRQDPGQGLRLIYYSQIVNDFQKGDIAEGYSVSREKKESFPLTVTSAQKNPTAFYLCASSQAGRPYGYTFGSGTRLTVV.

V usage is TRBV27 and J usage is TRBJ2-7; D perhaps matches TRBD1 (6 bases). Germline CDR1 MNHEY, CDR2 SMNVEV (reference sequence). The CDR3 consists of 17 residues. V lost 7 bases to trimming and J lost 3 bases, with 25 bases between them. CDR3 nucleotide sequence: TGTGCCAGCACCCCAACGATAAGGACAGTCAATGGCTACGAGCAGTACTTC. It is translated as CASTPTIRTVNGYEQYF.

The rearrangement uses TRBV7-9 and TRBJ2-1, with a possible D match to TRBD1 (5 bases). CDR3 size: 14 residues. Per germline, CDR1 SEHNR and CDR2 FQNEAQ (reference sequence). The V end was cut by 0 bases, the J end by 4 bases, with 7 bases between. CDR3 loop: CASSLAGQYNEQFF. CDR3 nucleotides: TGTGCCAGCAGCTTAGCGGGGCAGTACAATGAGCAGTTCTTC.

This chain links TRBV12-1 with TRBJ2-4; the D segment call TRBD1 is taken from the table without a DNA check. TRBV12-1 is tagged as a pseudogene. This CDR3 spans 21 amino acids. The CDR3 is CASSFAVEQGARRLSKNIQYF. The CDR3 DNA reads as TGTGCCAGCAGCTTTGCGGTGGAACAGGGGGCTAGAAGATTGTCCAAAAACATTCAGTACTTC.

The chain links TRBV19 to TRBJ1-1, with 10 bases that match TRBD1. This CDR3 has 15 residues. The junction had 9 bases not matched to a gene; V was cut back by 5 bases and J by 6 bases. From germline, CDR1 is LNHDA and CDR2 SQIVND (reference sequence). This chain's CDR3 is CASSARQGAFSEAFF. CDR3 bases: TGTGCCAGTAGTGCTAGACAGGGGGCGTTTTCTGAAGCTTTCTTT.

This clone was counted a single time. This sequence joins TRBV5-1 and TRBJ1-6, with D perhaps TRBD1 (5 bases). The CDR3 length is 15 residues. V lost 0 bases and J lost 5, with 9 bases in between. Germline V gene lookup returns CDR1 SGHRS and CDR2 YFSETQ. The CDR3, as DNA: TGCGCCAGCAGCTTGGGGCAGGGTAATAATTCACCCCTCCACTTT. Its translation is CASSLGQGNNSPLHF.

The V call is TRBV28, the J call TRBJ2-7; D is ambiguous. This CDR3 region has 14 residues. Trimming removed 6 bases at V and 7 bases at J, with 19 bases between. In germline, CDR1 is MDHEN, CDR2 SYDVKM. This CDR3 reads CASSPGQVGWEQYF. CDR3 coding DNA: TGTGCCAGCAGCCCAGGTCAGGTTGGATGGGAGCAGTACTTC.

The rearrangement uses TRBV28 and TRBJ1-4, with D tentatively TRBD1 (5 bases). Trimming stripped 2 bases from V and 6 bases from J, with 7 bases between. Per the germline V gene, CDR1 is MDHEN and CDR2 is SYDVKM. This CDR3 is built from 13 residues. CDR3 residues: CASSLPGYEKLFF. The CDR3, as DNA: TGTGCCAGCAGTTTACCAGGGTATGAAAAACTGTTTTTT.

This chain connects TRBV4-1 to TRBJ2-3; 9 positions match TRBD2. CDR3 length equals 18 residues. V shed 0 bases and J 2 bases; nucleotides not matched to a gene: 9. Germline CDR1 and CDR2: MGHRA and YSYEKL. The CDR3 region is CASSQESELAGYTDTQYF. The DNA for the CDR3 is TGCGCCAGCAGCCAAGAGTCCGAGCTAGCGGGGTACACAGATACGCAGTATTTT.

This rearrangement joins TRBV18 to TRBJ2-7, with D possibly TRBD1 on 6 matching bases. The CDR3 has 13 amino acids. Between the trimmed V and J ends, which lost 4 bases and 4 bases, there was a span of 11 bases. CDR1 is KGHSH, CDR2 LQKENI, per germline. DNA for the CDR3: TGTGCCAGCTCACTGGACAGAGAATACGAGCAGTACTTC. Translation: CASSLDREYEQYF. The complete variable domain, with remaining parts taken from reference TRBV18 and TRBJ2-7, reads NAGVMQNPRHLVRRRGQEARLRCSPMKGHSHVYWYRQLPEEGLKFMVYLQKENIIDESGMPKERFSAEFPKEGPSILRIQQVVRGDSAAYFCASSLDREYEQYFGPGTRLTVT.

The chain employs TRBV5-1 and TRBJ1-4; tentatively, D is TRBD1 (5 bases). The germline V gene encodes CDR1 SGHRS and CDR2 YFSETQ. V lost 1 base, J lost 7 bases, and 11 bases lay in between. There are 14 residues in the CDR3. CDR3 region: CASSLTPQGEKLFF. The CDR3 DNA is TGCGCCAGCAGCTTGACGCCTCAGGGTGAAAAACTGTTTTTT.

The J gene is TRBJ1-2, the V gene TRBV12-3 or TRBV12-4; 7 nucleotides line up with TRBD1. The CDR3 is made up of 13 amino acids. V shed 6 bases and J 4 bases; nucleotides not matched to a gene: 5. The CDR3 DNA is TGTGCCAGCAGCGCACAGGGGTTCTATGGCTACACCTTC. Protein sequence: CASSAQGFYGYTF.

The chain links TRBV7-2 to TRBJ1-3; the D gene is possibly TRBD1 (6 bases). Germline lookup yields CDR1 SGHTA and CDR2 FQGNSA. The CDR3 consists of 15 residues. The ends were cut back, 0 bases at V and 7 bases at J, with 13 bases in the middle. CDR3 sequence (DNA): TGTGCCAGCAGCTTAGCGGCACTGCAGGGGAACACCATATATTTT. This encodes CASSLAALQGNTIYF.

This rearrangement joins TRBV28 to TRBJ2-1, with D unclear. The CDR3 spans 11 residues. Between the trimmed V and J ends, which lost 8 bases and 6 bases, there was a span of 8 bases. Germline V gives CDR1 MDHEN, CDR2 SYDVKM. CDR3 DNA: TGTGCCAGCGCCAGGTTCAATGAGCAGTTCTTC. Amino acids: CASARFNEQFF.